The next 16 T cell receptor beta chains were all read from a single sample in a study of glioma-infiltrating T cells. Amplification of TCR alpha and beta CDR3 regions from RNA used iRepertoire nested multiplex PCR. TCRdb reprocessed the multiplex PCR reads with MiXCR, giving one entry per CDR3 protein. The data show about 410,000 distinct CDR3 sequences, approximately 42% seen once. What was sequenced was glioma tissue, nonneoplastic brain tissue, or PBMCs (not recorded which). The source of these receptors is a human donor with low-grade glioma or glioblastoma, undergoing nonglioma brain surgery, or in good health (not recorded which).

This clonotype was counted a few times. The V gene is TRBV20-1, the J gene TRBJ1-2, with 9 bases identical to TRBD1. The V segment lost 0 bases and the J segment 1 base; nucleotides outside the gene matches: 6. The CDR3 loop spans 16 amino acids. Germline-derived CDR1 and CDR2 are DFQATT and SNEGSKA (reference sequence). The CDR3 nucleotides are TGCAGTGCTAGAGATACGGGACAGGGCTTTAACTATGGCTACACCTTC. Residues: CSARDTGQGFNYGYTF.

As DNA, the CDR3 is TGTGCCAGCAGGACAGGGGAAAGCAATCAGCCCCAGCATTTT. Translating gives CASRTGESNQPQHF. The V gene is TRBV10-3, the J gene TRBJ1-5; the match to TRBD1 covers 9 bases. Losses at the gene ends were 10 bases for V and 1 base for J; bases not matched to a gene: 5. The CDR3 is 14 residues long. Germline V gives CDR1 ENHRY, CDR2 SYGVKD.

This chain connects TRBV11-2 to TRBJ2-1; TRBD2 matches 13 bases. This CDR3 region has 18 residues. Trimming took 5 bases from V and 8 from J; bases not matched to a gene: 15. In germline, CDR1 is SGHAT, CDR2 FQNNGV. CDR3 loop: CASSPRWTSGGYIDEQFF. CDR3 nucleotide sequence: TGTGCCAGCAGCCCGAGATGGACTAGCGGGGGCTATATCGATGAGCAGTTCTTC.

This clonotype occurred a few times. This chain uses TRBV28 with TRBJ1-2, with D unclear. This CDR3 region has 10 residues. The germline V gene has CDR1 MDHEN and CDR2 SYDVKM. The V and J ends lost 6 bases and 8 bases respectively, with 7 bases between them. The CDR3 loop is CASRKKGYTF. DNA of the CDR3: TGTGCCAGCAGGAAGAAGGGCTACACCTTC.

This clonotype appeared a few times. The genes are TRBV28 and TRBJ2-1; either TRBD1 or TRBD2 may fit D (5 bases each). CDR1 is MDHEN and CDR2 is SYDVKM in the germline V gene. The CDR3 is made up of 14 amino acids. Trimming cost V 5 bases and J 8 bases, with 16 bases left between them. DNA for the CDR3: TGTGCCAGCAGTCCGTCCCTGGGGGACCATGAGCAGTTCTTC. This codes for CASSPSLGDHEQFF.

For this clonotype: This may come from a read error, since a much larger clone is one base off. V and J are TRBV20-1 and TRBJ2-3, with no clear D. The germline gives CDR1 DFQATT, CDR2 SNEGSKA (reference sequence). This CDR3 is 14 amino acids long. V lost 6 bases and J lost 7, with 20 bases in between. CDR3: CSAHPDGTLHTQYF. The DNA for the CDR3 is TGCAGTGCCCATCCGGACGGCACACTTCATACGCAGTATTTT.

The chain uses TRBV7-3 and TRBJ2-3; D is perhaps TRBD1 (6 bases). Germline V gene lookup returns CDR1 SGHTA and CDR2 FQGTGA. The CDR3 contains 14 residues. The germline V and J ends were trimmed by 5 bases and 1 base, with 10 bases remaining between them. The DNA for the CDR3 is TGTGCCAGCAGCACGGACAGCCGCACAGATACGCAGTATTTT. Translated, it gives CASSTDSRTDTQYF.

This clonotype was recorded many times. The chain is built from TRBV20-1 and TRBJ2-5, with 11 bases that match TRBD2. V dropped 6 bases and J dropped 5; count of bases not matched to a gene: 11. CDR1 DFQATT and CDR2 SNEGSKA come from the germline V gene (reference sequence). The CDR3 length is 15 residues. This chain's CDR3 is CSARISGRAWETQYF. The CDR3 nucleotides are TGCAGTGCAAGGATTAGCGGGAGGGCCTGGGAGACCCAGTACTTC.

On this clonotype itself: Given the absence of the conserved phenylalanine or tryptophan at the CDR3 end, a read error is likely. This chain connects TRBV6-1 to TRBJ2-7; D may be TRBD1 (6 bases). Germline values: CDR1 MNHNS, CDR2 SASEGT. The CDR3 covers 14 residues. V was pared by 6 bases and J by 4 bases, with 16 bases between. The DNA of the CDR3 is TGTGCCAGCAGCCTACAGGGTTTATCGTACGAGCAGTACTAC. This sequence encodes CASSLQGLSYEQYY.

To note about this clonotype: A junction boundary mismatches the germline segment, possibly from a read error. The genes are TRBV27 and TRBJ2-3, with TRBD2 as a possible D gene (6 bases). Germline CDR1 is MNHEY and CDR2 is SMNVEV (reference sequence). The CDR3 is 16 amino acids. The CDR3 reads CASSSRRDPNPDTQCF. For the CDR3, the DNA is TGTGCCAGCAGTTCTCGGAGGGACCCGAATCCAGATACGCAGTGTTTC.

For this clonotype: The conserved closing phenylalanine or tryptophan is absent in this CDR3, likely reflecting a read error. The chain is built from TRBV28 and TRBJ1-4, with 7 positions matching TRBD1. The germline gives CDR1 MDHEN, CDR2 SYDVKM. This CDR3 contains 15 residues. The ends lost 6 bases at V and 2 bases at J; junction bases unmatched: 6. The CDR3 region has the DNA TGTGCCAGCAGGGATCTACAGGGGACTAATGAAAAACTGTTTCTT. This codes for CASRDLQGTNEKLFL.

This clonotype is a singleton in its sample. The J gene is TRBJ1-5, the V gene TRBV7-2; perhaps TRBD1 as D (6 bases). The length of the CDR3 is 16 residues. Trimming shortened V by 1 base and J by 1 base, and 11 bases separated the two germline ends. The germline V gene encodes CDR1 SGHTA and CDR2 FQGNSA. CDR3 coding DNA: TGTGCCAGCAGCTTAGGGGGGGCGGGAAGCAATCAGCCCCAGCATTTT. Its translation: CASSLGGAGSNQPQHF.

V usage is TRBV24-1 and J usage is TRBJ2-5; D assignment may be TRBD1 or TRBD2 (5 bases each). V gave up 2 bases and J gave up 5 bases, with 14 bases separating them. This CDR3 contains 15 residues. Germline V gene sequence: CDR1 KGHDR, CDR2 SFDVKD. The CDR3 bases are TGTGCCACCAGTGATTCGTCGGGACCCGGGGAGACCCAGTACTTC. Amino acids: CATSDSSGPGETQYF.

Points on this clonotype: An end of the junction differs from the germline gene, which may be a read error. The CDR3 region is CARSEGNPSGSPYEQYF. DNA of the CDR3: TGTGCCAGAAGTGAAGGCAACCCATCAGGGAGTCCCTACGAGCAGTACTTC. This chain connects TRBV25-1 to TRBJ2-7, with D perhaps TRBD1 or TRBD2 (5 bases each). The CDR3 contains 17 residues. Germline assignment: CDR1 MGHDK and CDR2 SYGVNS.

CDR3 coding DNA: TGTGCCAGCAGCCCGAGAGCGGGAGGGACTAATTTCCTCTACGAGCAGTACTTC. This encodes CASSPRAGGTNFLYEQYF. The gene calls are TRBV7-6 and TRBJ2-7; 10 nucleotides align to TRBD2. The trim removed 5 bases at V and 3 bases at J, leaving 16 bases unmatched. The germline CDR1 and CDR2 sequences are SGHVS and FNYEAQ. This CDR3 has 18 amino acids.

This clonotype was seen once. A much more abundant neighbour one base away suggests this may be a read error. V usage is TRBV15 and J usage is TRBJ2-7, with no clear D. Germline CDR1 reads LNHNV; CDR2 reads YYDKDF (reference sequence). Trimming removed 3 bases at V and 0 bases at J, with 12 bases between. The CDR3 length is 15 residues. CDR3 protein: CATSSSVTYSYEQYF. Here the CDR3 DNA reads TGTGCCACCAGCAGCAGTGTTACCTACTCCTACGAGCAGTACTTC.